One sample yielded the 9 T cell receptor beta chains listed below, sequenced in a study of blood T cell repertoires in COVID-19. Sequenced by immunoSEQ multiplex PCR; TCRdb stores in-frame clones only, minus some. The table records approximately 200,000 clones, approximately 80% of them present only once. Sequencing input: PBMCs or T cells enriched from blood (not recorded which). Source of these receptors: a woman between 40 and 50 years old with acute COVID-19.

The chain uses TRBV7-3 and TRBJ2-2; 9 nucleotides line up with TRBD2. CDR1 and CDR2 from the germline V gene are SGHTA and FQGTGA. The V gene end was trimmed by 1 base and the J gene end by 5 bases; junction bases not matched to a gene: 11. The CDR3 runs 18 residues. CDR3 amino acids: CASSLMGTSRKITGELFF. CDR3 nucleotide sequence: TGTGCCAGCAGCTTAATGGGGACTAGCAGAAAGATTACCGGGGAGCTGTTTTTT. Drawing the rest from reference TRBV7-3 and TRBJ2-2, the complete variable domain is GAGVSQTPSNKVTEKGKYVELRCDPISGHTALYWYRQSLGQGPEFLIYFQGTGAADDSGLPNDRFFAVRPEGSVSTLKIQRTERGDSAVYLCASSLMGTSRKITGELFFGEGSRLTVL.

The V call is TRBV19, the J call TRBJ2-7; the D gene is possibly TRBD2 (5 bases). Trimming shortened V by 5 bases and J by 5 bases, and 10 bases separated the two germline ends. Germline V gene lookup returns CDR1 LNHDA and CDR2 SQIVND (reference sequence). The CDR3 covers 12 residues. CDR3 sequence reads: CASSRTGNEQYF. CDR3 DNA sequence: TGTGCCAGTAGTCGGACTGGGAACGAGCAGTACTTC.

The chain recombines TRBV23-1 with TRBJ2-3; TRBD2 aligns across 13 bases. TRBV23-1 is recorded as an ORF, its role being uncertain. The CDR3 length is 18 residues. After removal of 4 bases from V and 2 bases from J, the junction contained 9 bases not matched to a gene. CDR3 loop: CASSPIPGLAGDTDTQYF. The CDR3 nucleotides read TGCGCCAGCAGTCCCATCCCCGGACTAGCGGGGGACACAGATACGCAGTATTTT.

The rearrangement uses TRBV5-1 and TRBJ1-4; D might be TRBD1 (5 bases). CDR3 length: 16 residues. Per germline, CDR1 SGHRS and CDR2 YFSETQ. Trimming pared 4 bases from V and 0 bases from J, leaving 13 bases between. CDR3 residues: CASSLARQTTNEKLFF. For the CDR3, the DNA is TGCGCCAGCAGCCTGGCTCGACAGACAACTAATGAAAAACTGTTTTTT.

The V call is TRBV28, the J call TRBJ2-5; 8 bases map to TRBD2. From germline, CDR1 is MDHEN and CDR2 SYDVKM. The CDR3 covers 14 residues. J gave up 5 bases and V 6 bases, and 8 bases lay outside the gene matches. In DNA, the CDR3 is TGTGCCAGCAGGGGAGCGGGAGACGGGGAGACCCAGTACTTC. Amino acids: CASRGAGDGETQYF.

Only a few counts were recorded for this clone. The chain carries TRBV6-2 or TRBV6-3 and TRBJ1-2; tentatively, D is TRBD1 (6 bases). Germline CDR1 and CDR2: MNHEY and SVGEGT. The V and J ends lost 0 bases and 2 bases respectively, with 13 bases between them. The CDR3 totals 16 residues. CDR3 in DNA: TGTGCCAGCAGTTACTCGATTCACAGGGTGAACTATGGCTACACCTTC. It yields the protein CASSYSIHRVNYGYTF.

This clone was observed once. The chain couples TRBV10-3 to TRBJ1-2; D call uncertain. CDR1 is ENHRY, CDR2 SYGVKD, per germline. Trimming took 6 bases from V and 4 from J, leaving 18 bases between them. This CDR3 has 15 residues. CDR3 residues: CAIRAHHEASYGYTF. The CDR3 DNA reads as TGTGCCATCAGGGCCCACCACGAGGCTAGCTATGGCTACACCTTC.

This chain uses TRBV28 with TRBJ1-1, with a tentative D call TRBD1 (5 bases). The CDR3 is 15 residues long. Trimming stripped 2 bases from V and 0 bases from J, with 10 bases between. CDR1 is MDHEN and CDR2 is SYDVKM in the germline V gene. CDR3 sequence (DNA): TGTGCCAGCAGTTTAATGGGCAGGGTGAACACTGAAGCTTTCTTT. This codes for CASSLMGRVNTEAFF.

The sample holds a few counts of this clone. The CDR3 here is CASSIRRVSNQPQHF. CDR3 nucleotides: TGTGCCAGTAGTATCCGCAGGGTGAGCAATCAGCCCCAGCATTTT. V is TRBV19 and J is TRBJ1-5, with D possibly matching TRBD1 (5 bases). Trimming removed 3 bases from V and 1 base from J, with 10 bases in between. The CDR3 is made up of 15 amino acids. Germline assignment: CDR1 LNHDA and CDR2 SQIVND (reference sequence). The full variable domain, with the rest looked up from reference TRBV19 and TRBJ1-5, is DGGITQSPKYLFRKEGQNVTLSCEQNLNHDAMYWYRQDPGQGLRLIYYSQIVNDFQKGDIAEGYSVSREKKESFPLTVTSAQKNPTAFYLCASSIRRVSNQPQHFGDGTRLSIL.